These 4 T cell receptor beta chains were sequenced from one sample in a study of T-cell memory formation after mild COVID-19. TCRdb recomputed calls from the 5' RACE reads with MiXCR, one row per CDR3 protein. The table lists roughly 400,000 distinct CDR3 sequences, more than 15% of them singletons, with roughly 21% in the top ten. Sample: PBMCs or a T cell subset sorted from them (not recorded which). The receptors shown here come from a man aged 18 to 35 who had mild COVID-19 (a few samples of this study predate the infection). Cell type and time point are not known.

V and J are TRBV5-5 and TRBJ1-4, with D possibly TRBD1 on 5 matching bases. The CDR3 totals 15 residues. Germline-derived CDR1 and CDR2 are SGHKS and YYEKEE (reference sequence). V was clipped by 4 bases and J by 8 bases, with 18 bases between them. In DNA, the CDR3 is TGTGCCAGCAGCACCGGGGACTCCCGTTGGGAAAAACTGTTTTTT. Encoded protein: CASSTGDSRWEKLFF.

The rearrangement uses TRBV3-1 and TRBJ2-5; the D gene could be TRBD1 or TRBD2 (5 bases each). Germline V gene sequence: CDR1 LGHDT, CDR2 YNNKEL (reference sequence). V dropped 8 bases and J dropped 1 base, with 11 bases sitting between them. The CDR3 is 13 residues long. CDR3 nucleotides: TGTGCCAGCGGGGGTACTATCCAAGAGACCCAGTACTTC. This translates into CASGGTIQETQYF.

In its sample, this clonotype was seen many times. The V call is TRBV7-9, the J call TRBJ2-7; D may be TRBD1 (5 bases). Germline-derived CDR1 and CDR2 are SEHNR and FQNEAQ (reference sequence). The CDR3 runs to 14 residues. The V end was cut by 2 bases, the J end by 0 bases, with 8 bases between. The CDR3 protein is CASSLQGTSYEQYF. DNA of the CDR3: TGTGCCAGCAGCTTACAGGGCACCTCCTACGAGCAGTACTTC.

This clonotype was observed a few times. The V gene is TRBV20-1, the J gene TRBJ1-2, with unresolved D. Trimming removed 0 bases at V and 6 bases at J, with 11 bases between. The CDR3 runs to 13 residues. Per the germline V gene, CDR1 is DFQATT and CDR2 is SNEGSKA (reference sequence). In DNA form, the CDR3 reads TGCAGTGCTAGAGATACAACTTTCGATGGCTACACCTTC. Its translation is CSARDTTFDGYTF.